A selection of T cell receptor beta chains follows, all from one sample in a study of CD8 T cells in ankylosing spondylitis. Each CDR3 protein gets one entry after TCRdb re-called the 5' RACE reads with MiXCR. Counted here are roughly 440,000 distinct CDR3 sequences, approximately 17% occurring once; the ten biggest clones make up approximately 1%. Material for sequencing was blood, either unsorted or a sorted T cell fraction (not recorded which). The source of these receptors is a male donor with ankylosing spondylitis. CDR3s include the opening cysteine and the closing phenylalanine or tryptophan. The order of the fields is clone size, V gene, J gene, D gene, CDR3 DNA, CDR3 protein. D genes are given only for firm matches. A clone size is listed for some rows: how often the clone was seen (once, few, many), or a class if it is expanded.

abundance: few; v_gene: TRBV29-1; j_gene: TRBJ1-1; d_gene: .; CDR3nt: TGCAGCACCGTCGGCCAGAAAAACACTGAAGCTTTCTTT; CDR3aa: CSTVGQKNTEAFF
abundance: few; v_gene: TRBV20-1; j_gene: TRBJ2-1; d_gene: .; CDR3nt: TGCAGTGCTAGATCCCAGCTAGCCGAGGAAAACTACAATGAGCAGTTCTTC; CDR3aa: CSARSQLAEENYNEQFF
abundance: few; v_gene: TRBV4-1; j_gene: TRBJ1-1; d_gene: .; CDR3nt: TGCGCCAGCAGTGGCCAGAGCCAGAACACTGAAGCTTTCTTT; CDR3aa: CASSGQSQNTEAFF
abundance: few; v_gene: TRBV2; j_gene: TRBJ2-5; d_gene: .; CDR3nt: TGTGCCAGCAAAGGATGGGACTTCCAAGAGACCCAGTACTTC; CDR3aa: CASKGWDFQETQYF
abundance: few; v_gene: TRBV12-3/TRBV12-4; j_gene: TRBJ1-1; d_gene: .; CDR3nt: TGTGCCAGCAGTTTCTGGACCGGATTCGAAGCTTTCTTT; CDR3aa: CASSFWTGFEAFF
abundance: .; v_gene: TRBV28; j_gene: TRBJ2-3; d_gene: .; CDR3nt: TGTGCCAGCAGTCTAGGGAATTCAAATATTGCAGATACGCAGTATTTT; CDR3aa: CASSLGNSNIADTQYF
abundance: .; v_gene: TRBV20-1; j_gene: TRBJ2-4; d_gene: TRBD2; CDR3nt: TGCAGTGCTAGGTCCTTAATCGGCGGGACTACTCTAGCCAAAAACATTCAGTACTTC; CDR3aa: CSARSLIGGTTLAKNIQYF
abundance: .; v_gene: TRBV7-6; j_gene: TRBJ2-2; d_gene: .; CDR3nt: TGTGCCAGCAGCTTAGCTGGAGACAACACCGGGGAGCTGTTTTTT; CDR3aa: CASSLAGDNTGELFF
abundance: .; v_gene: TRBV2; j_gene: TRBJ1-1; d_gene: .; CDR3nt: TGTGCCAGCAGGGGACTAGTGTGGGCCACTGAAGCTTTCTTT; CDR3aa: CASRGLVWATEAFF
abundance: once; v_gene: TRBV20-1; j_gene: TRBJ1-5; d_gene: TRBD1; CDR3nt: TGCAGTGCTAGAGACCTAACCGGGACAGGGAACCAGCCCCAGCATTTT; CDR3aa: CSARDLTGTGNQPQHF
abundance: .; v_gene: TRBV18; j_gene: TRBJ2-7; d_gene: .; CDR3nt: TGTGCCAGCTCTACCGGGGGCGAGCAGTACTTC; CDR3aa: CASSTGGEQYF
abundance: .; v_gene: TRBV10-1; j_gene: TRBJ2-7; d_gene: TRBD2; CDR3nt: TGCGCCAGCAGTCGGACTAGCGGGGGGACTAAGGACGAGCAGTACTTC; CDR3aa: CASSRTSGGTKDEQYF
abundance: many; v_gene: TRBV20-1; j_gene: TRBJ2-5; d_gene: TRBD1; CDR3nt: TGCAGTGCTTCAGGGGGCCAAGAGACCCAGTACTTC; CDR3aa: CSASGGQETQYF
abundance: few; v_gene: TRBV12-3/TRBV12-4; j_gene: TRBJ1-2; d_gene: .; CDR3nt: TGTGCCAGCAGTTTGGGGGCTGACTATGGCTACACCTTC; CDR3aa: CASSLGADYGYTF
abundance: .; v_gene: TRBV7-2; j_gene: TRBJ2-1; d_gene: .; CDR3nt: TGTGCCAGCAGCTTTGAATCCTCCACGTTATACAATGAGCAGTTCTTC; CDR3aa: CASSFESSTLYNEQFF
abundance: many; v_gene: TRBV6-5; j_gene: TRBJ2-5; d_gene: .; CDR3nt: TGTGCCAGCAGTTACTCCCAGGGGTCGGAGACCCAGTACTTC; CDR3aa: CASSYSQGSETQYF
abundance: .; v_gene: TRBV20-1; j_gene: TRBJ1-5; d_gene: .; CDR3nt: TGCAGTGCTCGGGCCCGGGCGCTCGATACACATAGCAATCAGCCCCAGCATTTT; CDR3aa: CSARARALDTHSNQPQHF
abundance: .; v_gene: TRBV27; j_gene: TRBJ1-2; d_gene: .; CDR3nt: TGTGCCAGCAGTTTGGGGGTCCCCGGCCTTGGGGGCTACACCTTC; CDR3aa: CASSLGVPGLGGYTF
abundance: .; v_gene: TRBV25-1; j_gene: TRBJ2-7; d_gene: TRBD1; CDR3nt: TGTGCCAGCAGGGACAGGGGGACCTACGAGCAGTACTTC; CDR3aa: CASRDRGTYEQYF
abundance: few; v_gene: TRBV24-1; j_gene: TRBJ1-2; d_gene: .; CDR3nt: TGTGCCACCAGTGACCCGACAACAAACTATGGCTACACCTTC; CDR3aa: CATSDPTTNYGYTF
abundance: .; v_gene: TRBV7-2; j_gene: TRBJ2-5; d_gene: .; CDR3nt: TGTGCCAGCAGCTCGACTAACACAGGGATGGAGACCCAGTACTTC; CDR3aa: CASSSTNTGMETQYF
abundance: few; v_gene: TRBV20-1; j_gene: TRBJ2-7; d_gene: .; CDR3nt: TGCAGTGCTAGAGTTAACTCCTACGAGCAGTACTTC; CDR3aa: CSARVNSYEQYF
abundance: .; v_gene: TRBV28; j_gene: TRBJ2-7; d_gene: .; CDR3nt: TGTGCCAGCAGGGCGGGCAGGACGAGGGAGCAGTACTTC; CDR3aa: CASRAGRTREQYF
abundance: few; v_gene: TRBV28; j_gene: TRBJ2-4; d_gene: TRBD1; CDR3nt: TGTGCCAGCAGTTCAGGCGGGACAGGGAAGTTAAACATTCAGTACTTC; CDR3aa: CASSSGGTGKLNIQYF
abundance: .; v_gene: TRBV24-1; j_gene: TRBJ2-1; d_gene: TRBD2; CDR3nt: TGTGCCACCAGTGATCCTAGCGGGAGGGCCGGGTCCTACAATGAGCAGTTCTTC; CDR3aa: CATSDPSGRAGSYNEQFF
abundance: few; v_gene: TRBV3-1; j_gene: TRBJ2-7; d_gene: TRBD2; CDR3nt: TGTGCCAGCAGCCAGCACGGGAGGATCCACGAGCAGTACTTC; CDR3aa: CASSQHGRIHEQYF
abundance: many; v_gene: TRBV18; j_gene: TRBJ2-1; d_gene: .; CDR3nt: TGTGCCAGCTCCCCTGACTTATACAATGAGCAGTTCTTC; CDR3aa: CASSPDLYNEQFF
abundance: .; v_gene: TRBV7-2; j_gene: TRBJ2-5; d_gene: TRBD2; CDR3nt: TGTGCCAGCAGGCTAGCGGCTCTTAGTGAGACCCAGTACTTC; CDR3aa: CASRLAALSETQYF
abundance: few; v_gene: TRBV25-1; j_gene: TRBJ1-1; d_gene: TRBD1; CDR3nt: TGTGCCAGCAGTGACGGAGTAAACAGGGGGCTGCGGGGCACTGAAGCTTTCTTT; CDR3aa: CASSDGVNRGLRGTEAFF
abundance: few; v_gene: TRBV6-5; j_gene: TRBJ2-3; d_gene: .; CDR3nt: TGTGCCAGCAGTTACTCCCAGCGGAGCACAGATACGCAGTATTTT; CDR3aa: CASSYSQRSTDTQYF
abundance: .; v_gene: TRBV9; j_gene: TRBJ1-2; d_gene: .; CDR3nt: TGTGCCAGCAGCGTAGCTAACAGACCCTATGGCTACACCTTC; CDR3aa: CASSVANRPYGYTF
abundance: few; v_gene: TRBV20-1; j_gene: TRBJ1-4; d_gene: TRBD1; CDR3nt: TGCAGTGCGGGCCCCGGGACAGGGGAAAAACTGTTTTTT; CDR3aa: CSAGPGTGEKLFF
abundance: few; v_gene: TRBV6-5; j_gene: TRBJ2-7; d_gene: TRBD2; CDR3nt: TGTGCCAGCAGTTACTCTTTGGGGGGGAACGAGCAGTACTTC; CDR3aa: CASSYSLGGNEQYF
abundance: many; v_gene: TRBV24-1; j_gene: TRBJ1-1; d_gene: .; CDR3nt: TGTGCCACCAGTTTAGGGAACGGAGCGAACACTGAAGCTTTCTTT; CDR3aa: CATSLGNGANTEAFF
abundance: many; v_gene: TRBV5-6; j_gene: TRBJ2-2; d_gene: .; CDR3nt: TGTGCCAGCAGCTTGTTGTCTATCGGAGAACCGGACACCGGGGAGCTGTTTTTT; CDR3aa: CASSLLSIGEPDTGELFF
abundance: .; v_gene: TRBV20-1; j_gene: TRBJ1-6; d_gene: .; CDR3nt: TGCAGTGCTAGTCGTCTCACGGGGGTCTCCTATAATTCACCCCTCCACTTT; CDR3aa: CSASRLTGVSYNSPLHF
abundance: many; v_gene: TRBV4-3; j_gene: TRBJ2-1; d_gene: TRBD2; CDR3nt: TGCGCCAGCAGCCAAGAAGGGTGGCTAGCGGAATACAATGAGCAGTTCTTC; CDR3aa: CASSQEGWLAEYNEQFF
abundance: few; v_gene: TRBV29-1; j_gene: TRBJ2-5; d_gene: .; CDR3nt: TGCAGCGTTGAGGGCCGGGACTCAGCCTACTTC; CDR3aa: CSVEGRDSAYF
abundance: few; v_gene: TRBV4-2; j_gene: TRBJ2-7; d_gene: .; CDR3nt: TGTGCCAGCAGCCAAGATTGGGTAGGGACCACAAGGATCGAGCAGTACTTC; CDR3aa: CASSQDWVGTTRIEQYF
abundance: .; v_gene: TRBV3-1; j_gene: TRBJ1-5; d_gene: .; CDR3nt: TGTGCCAGCAGCCAGGCGGATCAGCCCCAGCATTTT; CDR3aa: CASSQADQPQHF
abundance: few; v_gene: TRBV5-1; j_gene: TRBJ1-4; d_gene: .; CDR3nt: TGCGCCAGCAGCCGTTCCGGGACCGAGAATGAAAAACTGTTTTTT; CDR3aa: CASSRSGTENEKLFF